The rows below give T cell receptor beta chains drawn from one sample of a study of T cell clones after liver transplantation. This table comes from immunoSEQ multiplex PCR, and its TCRdb copy is limited to in-frame clones, with some not included. There are about 72,000 clones in the sample; about nine tenths occur only once, and less than 3% lies in the top ten. Sequenced material: CD4+ T cells from blood, taken before liver transplant. Receptor source: a human donor who received a liver transplant. Each CDR3 is given with its conserved first and last residue. Fields, in order: CDR3 DNA, CDR3 protein, D gene, CDR3 length, V gene, clone size, J gene. A D gene is named only where the DNA matches it firmly. Size values are once, few and many counts, or a class for expanded clones, and some rows have none.

CDR3nt: TGCGCCAGCAGCTTGGTCGGGAGCACAGATACGCAGTATTTT
CDR3aa: CASSLVGSTDTQYF
d_gene: NA
len: 14
v_gene: TRBV5-1
abundance: NA
j_gene: TRBJ2-3

CDR3nt: TGTGCCTGGAGTGTTGACCGGGACAGGTCAAGAGACGAGCAGTACTTC
CDR3aa: CAWSVDRDRSRDEQYF
d_gene: TRBD1
len: 16
v_gene: TRBV30
abundance: NA
j_gene: TRBJ2-7

CDR3nt: TGTGCCAGCAGGGCGGACAGTCCTGGACCCCTCCACTTT
CDR3aa: CASRADSPGPLHF
d_gene: NA
len: 13
v_gene: TRBV2
abundance: NA
j_gene: TRBJ1-6

CDR3nt: TGTGCCAGTAGGCGGACTGATTACACTGAAGCTTTCTTT
CDR3aa: CASRRTDYTEAFF
d_gene: NA
len: 13
v_gene: TRBV19
abundance: NA
j_gene: TRBJ1-1

CDR3nt: TGTGCCAGCAGTGATCGGGGACAGGGTTCTGGAAACACCATATATTTT
CDR3aa: CASSDRGQGSGNTIYF
d_gene: TRBD1
len: 16
v_gene: TRBV6-1
abundance: NA
j_gene: TRBJ1-3

CDR3nt: TGCAGCGTAGGACAGAAAGAGACCCAGTACTTC
CDR3aa: CSVGQKETQYF
d_gene: NA
len: 11
v_gene: TRBV29-1
abundance: NA
j_gene: TRBJ2-5

CDR3nt: TGTGCCAGCAGCTCGACTAGAGCGGGGGAGCAGTTCTTC
CDR3aa: CASSSTRAGEQFF
d_gene: TRBD2
len: 13
v_gene: TRBV7-6
abundance: once
j_gene: TRBJ2-1

CDR3nt: TGTGCCAGCAGTTACTCGACAGGGTACGATGAAGCTTTCTTT
CDR3aa: CASSYSTGYDEAFF
d_gene: TRBD1
len: 14
v_gene: TRBV6-5
abundance: NA
j_gene: TRBJ1-1

CDR3nt: TGTGCCAGCAGCTTGATAACCCGGCGGCCGGGCGGGGAGCTGTTTTTT
CDR3aa: CASSLITRRPGGELFF
d_gene: NA
len: 16
v_gene: TRBV5-4
abundance: once
j_gene: TRBJ2-2

CDR3nt: TGTGCCAGCAGCTTACCAGCGGGAGGGTCAAATGAGCAGTTCTTC
CDR3aa: CASSLPAGGSNEQFF
d_gene: TRBD2
len: 15
v_gene: TRBV7-2
abundance: NA
j_gene: TRBJ2-1

CDR3nt: TGCGCCAGCAGCTTGGCTAGCGGCTTCTACAATGAGCAGTTCTTC
CDR3aa: CASSLASGFYNEQFF
d_gene: TRBD2
len: 15
v_gene: TRBV5-1
abundance: NA
j_gene: TRBJ2-1

CDR3nt: TGTGCCAGCAGTTTCAGTGGGACAGCTGGAAACACCATATATTTT
CDR3aa: CASSFSGTAGNTIYF
d_gene: TRBD1
len: 15
v_gene: TRBV28
abundance: NA
j_gene: TRBJ1-3

CDR3nt: TGTGCCAGTAGGCTAGACAGGGGGGATCAGCCCCAGCATTTT
CDR3aa: CASRLDRGDQPQHF
d_gene: TRBD1
len: 14
v_gene: TRBV19
abundance: few
j_gene: TRBJ1-5

CDR3nt: TGTGCCAGCTCACCAAGCGGAAGGACAGGGCTGGCTTTCTTT
CDR3aa: CASSPSGRTGLAFF
d_gene: TRBD1
len: 14
v_gene: TRBV18
abundance: once
j_gene: TRBJ1-1

CDR3nt: TGTGCCACCTTGCGGACAGGCCCCTACAATGAGCAGTTCTTC
CDR3aa: CATLRTGPYNEQFF
d_gene: TRBD1
len: 14
v_gene: TRBV7-9
abundance: NA
j_gene: TRBJ2-1

CDR3nt: TGTGCCAGCAGCTTCGGACTAGCGGGATCCAATGAGCAGTTCTTC
CDR3aa: CASSFGLAGSNEQFF
d_gene: TRBD2
len: 15
v_gene: TRBV7-6
abundance: NA
j_gene: TRBJ2-1

CDR3nt: TGTGCCAGCAGTTTCCCCGGAACAGGGGGCTATGAAGCTTTCTTT
CDR3aa: CASSFPGTGGYEAFF
d_gene: TRBD1
len: 15
v_gene: TRBV28
abundance: NA
j_gene: TRBJ1-1

CDR3nt: TGCGCCAGCAGTAGAGGGGCAACAACTGAAGCTTTCTTT
CDR3aa: CASSRGATTEAFF
d_gene: NA
len: 13
v_gene: TRBV4-3
abundance: NA
j_gene: TRBJ1-1

CDR3nt: TGTGCCAGCAGAGGAGGGGGCCGGAACAATCAGCCCCAGCATTTT
CDR3aa: CASRGGGRNNQPQHF
d_gene: TRBD1
len: 15
v_gene: TRBV7-8
abundance: NA
j_gene: TRBJ1-5

CDR3nt: TGTGCCAGCTCACCCGCAGGGGCTAGGGGTGAAGCTTTCTTT
CDR3aa: CASSPAGARGEAFF
d_gene: NA
len: 14
v_gene: TRBV18
abundance: few
j_gene: TRBJ1-1

CDR3nt: TGCAGCGTGTTAGCGGGATCCGACCAAGAGACCCAGTACTTC
CDR3aa: CSVLAGSDQETQYF
d_gene: TRBD2
len: 14
v_gene: TRBV29-1
abundance: NA
j_gene: TRBJ2-5

CDR3nt: TGCGCCAGCAGCCAAGCCCCAGCGGGAGGGCCGGGAGAGACCCAGTACTTC
CDR3aa: CASSQAPAGGPGETQYF
d_gene: TRBD2
len: 17
v_gene: TRBV4-3
abundance: NA
j_gene: TRBJ2-5